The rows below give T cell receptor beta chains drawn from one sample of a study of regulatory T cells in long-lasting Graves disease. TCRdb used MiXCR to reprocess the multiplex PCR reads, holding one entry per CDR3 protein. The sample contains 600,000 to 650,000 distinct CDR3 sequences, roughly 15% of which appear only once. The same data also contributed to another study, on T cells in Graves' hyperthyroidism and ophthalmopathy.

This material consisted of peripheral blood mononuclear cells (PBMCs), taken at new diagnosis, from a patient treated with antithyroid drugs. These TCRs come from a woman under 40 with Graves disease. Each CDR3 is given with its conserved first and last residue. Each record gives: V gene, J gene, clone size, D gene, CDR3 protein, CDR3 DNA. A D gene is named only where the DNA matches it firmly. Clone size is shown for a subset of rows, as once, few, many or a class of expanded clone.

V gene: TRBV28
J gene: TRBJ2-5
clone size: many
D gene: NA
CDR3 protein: CASSSLQEALLETQYF
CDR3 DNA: TGTGCCAGCAGTTCGCTCCAAGAAGCCCTCTTAGAGACCCAGTACTTC

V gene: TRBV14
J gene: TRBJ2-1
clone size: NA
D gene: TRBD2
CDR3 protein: CASSHFAGGPYNEQFF
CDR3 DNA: TGTGCCAGCAGCCACTTTGCGGGAGGGCCCTACAATGAGCAGTTCTTC

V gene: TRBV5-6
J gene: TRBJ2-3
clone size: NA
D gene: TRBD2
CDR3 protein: CASSLLGLAGEEVQDTQYF
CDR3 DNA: TGTGCCAGCAGCTTGCTGGGACTAGCGGGAGAGGAGGTTCAGGATACGCAGTATTTT

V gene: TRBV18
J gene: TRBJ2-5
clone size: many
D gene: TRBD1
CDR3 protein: CASSPHRGETQYF
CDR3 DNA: TGTGCCAGCTCACCCCACAGGGGAGAGACCCAGTACTTC

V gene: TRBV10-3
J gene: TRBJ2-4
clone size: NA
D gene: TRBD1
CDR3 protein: CAISTGQGNKNIQYF
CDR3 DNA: TGTGCCATCAGTACCGGACAGGGGAACAAAAACATTCAGTACTTC

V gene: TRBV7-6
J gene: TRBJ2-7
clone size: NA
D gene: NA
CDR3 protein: CASSLLAGPSYEQYF
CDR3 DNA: TGTGCCAGCAGCTTACTGGCCGGCCCCTCCTACGAGCAGTACTTC

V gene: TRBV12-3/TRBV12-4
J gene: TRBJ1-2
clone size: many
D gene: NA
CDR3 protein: CASRFPGEGGYTF
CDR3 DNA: TGTGCCAGCAGGTTCCCAGGGGAAGGAGGCTACACCTTC

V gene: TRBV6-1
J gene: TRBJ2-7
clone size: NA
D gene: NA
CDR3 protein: CASSDKPPGAPSPYEQYF
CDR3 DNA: TGTGCCAGCAGTGATAAGCCCCCGGGGGCCCCCTCTCCCTACGAGCAGTACTTC

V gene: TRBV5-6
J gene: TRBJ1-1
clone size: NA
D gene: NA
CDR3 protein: CASSLVRNTYTEAFF
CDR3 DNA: TGTGCCAGCAGCTTGGTACGGAATACTTACACTGAAGCTTTCTTT

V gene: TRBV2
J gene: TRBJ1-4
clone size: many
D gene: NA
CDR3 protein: CASTAGEVEKLFF
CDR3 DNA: TGTGCCAGCACGGCAGGGGAGGTTGAAAAACTGTTTTTT

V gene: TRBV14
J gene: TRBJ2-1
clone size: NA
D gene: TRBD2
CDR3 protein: CASSQVPSGRVYEQFF
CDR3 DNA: TGTGCCAGCAGCCAAGTCCCCAGCGGGAGGGTTTATGAGCAGTTCTTC

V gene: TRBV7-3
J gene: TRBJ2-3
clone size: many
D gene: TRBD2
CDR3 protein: CASRSSGRSTDTQYF
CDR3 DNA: TGTGCCAGCAGGAGTAGCGGGAGAAGTACAGATACGCAGTATTTT

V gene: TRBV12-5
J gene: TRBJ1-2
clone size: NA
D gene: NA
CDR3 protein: CASGTYRASLNYGYTF
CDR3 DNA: TGTGCTAGTGGTACTTACAGGGCCTCACTCAACTATGGCTACACCTTC

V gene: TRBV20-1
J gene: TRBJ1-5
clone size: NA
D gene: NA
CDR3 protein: CSAREPGQPQHF
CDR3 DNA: TGCAGTGCTAGAGAACCCGGGCAGCCCCAGCATTTT

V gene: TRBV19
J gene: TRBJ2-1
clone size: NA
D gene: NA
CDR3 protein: CASKPSLSNEQFF
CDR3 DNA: TGTGCCAGCAAACCTAGCCTGAGTAATGAGCAGTTCTTC

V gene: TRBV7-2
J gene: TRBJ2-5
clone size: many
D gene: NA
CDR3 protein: CASSLGQNQETQYF
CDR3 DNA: TGTGCCAGCAGCTTAGGGCAGAACCAAGAGACCCAGTACTTC

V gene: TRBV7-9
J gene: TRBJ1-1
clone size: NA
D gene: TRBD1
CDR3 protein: CASNQQGLAFF
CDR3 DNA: TGTGCCAGCAACCAACAGGGGTTGGCTTTCTTT

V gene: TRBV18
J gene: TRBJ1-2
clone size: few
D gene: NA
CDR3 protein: CASSPYSRDAVGYTF
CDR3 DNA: TGTGCCAGCTCACCATATTCGCGGGATGCGGTTGGCTACACCTTC

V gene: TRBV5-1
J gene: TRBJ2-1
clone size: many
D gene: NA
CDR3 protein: CASSQGSDEQFF
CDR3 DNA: TGCGCCAGCAGTCAAGGGAGTGATGAGCAGTTCTTC

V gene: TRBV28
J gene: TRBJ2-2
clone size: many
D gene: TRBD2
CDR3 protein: CASSLSLLSSGRASVVGGELFF
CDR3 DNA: TGTGCCAGCAGTTTATCGCTACTGTCTAGCGGGAGGGCCTCAGTGGTAGGAGGGGAGCTGTTTTTT

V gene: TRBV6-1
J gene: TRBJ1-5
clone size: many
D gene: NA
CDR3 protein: CASSSQRQPQHF
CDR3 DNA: TGTGCCAGCAGCTCCCAGCGCCAGCCCCAGCATTTT

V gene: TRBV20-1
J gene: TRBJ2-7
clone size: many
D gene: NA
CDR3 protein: CSARDEPGTATYEQYF
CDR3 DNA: TGCAGTGCTAGGGATGAACCGGGGACGGCTACCTACGAGCAGTACTTC

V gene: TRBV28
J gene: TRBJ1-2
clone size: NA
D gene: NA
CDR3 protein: CASTLQGSDGYTF
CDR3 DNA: TGTGCCAGCACCCTACAGGGATCGGATGGCTACACCTTC

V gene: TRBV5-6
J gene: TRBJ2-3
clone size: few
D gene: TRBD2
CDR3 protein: CASSLPPTGLAGADTQYF
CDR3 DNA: TGTGCCAGCAGCTTGCCACCTACGGGACTAGCGGGAGCAGATACGCAGTATTTT

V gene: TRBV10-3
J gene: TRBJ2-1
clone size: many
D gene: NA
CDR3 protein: CAISESLTGSSYNEQFF
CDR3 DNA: TGTGCCATCAGTGAGTCCTTGACAGGAAGCTCCTACAATGAGCAGTTCTTC

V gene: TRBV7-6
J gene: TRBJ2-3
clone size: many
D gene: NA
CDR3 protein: CASSSLASTDTQYF
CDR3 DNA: TGTGCCAGCAGCTCCCTAGCCAGCACAGATACGCAGTATTTT

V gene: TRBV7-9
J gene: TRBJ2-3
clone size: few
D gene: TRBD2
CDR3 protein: CASIGSGRASDTQYF
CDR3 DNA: TGTGCCAGCATCGGGAGCGGGAGAGCATCAGATACGCAGTATTTT

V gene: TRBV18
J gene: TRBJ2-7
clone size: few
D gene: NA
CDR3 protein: CASSPFGTLTSGEQYF
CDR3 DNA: TGTGCCAGCTCACCATTTGGGACACTAACTTCCGGCGAGCAGTACTTC

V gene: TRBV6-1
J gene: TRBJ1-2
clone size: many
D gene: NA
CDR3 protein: CASSAVVGVYGYTF
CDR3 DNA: TGTGCCAGCAGCGCCGTTGTGGGAGTCTATGGCTACACCTTC

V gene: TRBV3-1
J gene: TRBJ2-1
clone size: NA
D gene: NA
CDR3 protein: CASSQQGGEQFF
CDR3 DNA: TGTGCCAGCAGCCAACAGGGGGGGGAGCAGTTCTTC

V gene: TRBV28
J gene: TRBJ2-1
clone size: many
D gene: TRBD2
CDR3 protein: CASSSGTSGVYNEQFF
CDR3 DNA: TGTGCCAGCAGTTCCGGGACTAGCGGGGTCTACAATGAGCAGTTCTTC

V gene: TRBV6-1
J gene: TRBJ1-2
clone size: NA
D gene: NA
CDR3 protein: CASKGLPDRNGYTF
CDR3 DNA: TGTGCCAGCAAAGGACTGCCTGACAGGAATGGCTACACCTTC

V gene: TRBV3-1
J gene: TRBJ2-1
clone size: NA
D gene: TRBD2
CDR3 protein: CASSRTSGFLNEQFF
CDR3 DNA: TGTGCCAGCAGCCGTACTAGCGGGTTCCTAAATGAGCAGTTCTTC

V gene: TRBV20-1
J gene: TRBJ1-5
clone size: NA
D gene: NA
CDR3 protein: CSAHRVLNNQPQHF
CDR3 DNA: TGCAGTGCTCACAGGGTGTTGAACAATCAGCCCCAGCATTTT